What follows are 29 T cell receptor beta chains derived from one specimen sequenced in a study of blood T cell repertoires in COVID-19. Clones were read by immunoSEQ multiplex PCR, and TCRdb kept only the in-frame ones, dropping some. This sample has more than 300,000 clones, with around 86% found just once. The specimen was PBMCs or T cells enriched from blood (not recorded which). The receptors were sampled from a woman aged 45-65 years who had recovered from COVID-19.

The chain combines TRBV5-1 with TRBJ1-2; 8 nucleotides agree with TRBD1. This CDR3 has 14 amino acids. Per the germline V gene, CDR1 is SGHRS and CDR2 is YFSETQ. V lost 4 bases to trimming and J lost 2 bases; unmatched junction nucleotides: 4. DNA for the CDR3: TGCGCCAGCAGCCCCGACAGGGGAAACTATGGCTACACCTTC. Translation: CASSPDRGNYGYTF.

The chain couples TRBV30 to TRBJ1-2; 7 bases map to TRBD1. Germline trimming cut 2 bases from V and 2 bases from J; bases unmatched to any gene: 11. The germline gives CDR1 GTSNPN, CDR2 SVGIG (reference sequence). This CDR3 is built from 16 residues. The CDR3 bases are TGTGCCTGGAGTCCATCCTCCTTGACAGGGAACTATGGCTACACCTTC. This translates into CAWSPSSLTGNYGYTF.

V gene TRBV10-3 combines with J gene TRBJ1-5; D unclear. The length of the CDR3 is 15 residues. V was trimmed by 0 bases and J by 6 bases, leaving 12 bases between them. Germline values: CDR1 ENHRY, CDR2 SYGVKD. The CDR3 sequence: CAISESTGTSQPQHF. The DNA for the CDR3 is TGTGCCATCAGTGAGTCTACGGGAACGAGTCAGCCCCAGCATTTT.

The chain is built from TRBV2 and TRBJ2-1, with D maybe TRBD2 (6 bases). Germline lookup yields CDR1 SNHLY and CDR2 FYNNEI. There are 15 residues in the CDR3. Trimming cost V 7 bases and J 5 bases, with 18 bases left between them. In nucleotides, the CDR3 is TGTGCCAGCACCGTTAGCGGAGCCGATGACAATGAGCAGTTCTTC. Translation gives CASTVSGADDNEQFF.

This clone was counted only a few times. The rearrangement uses TRBV7-8 and TRBJ1-5, with a possible D match to TRBD1 (6 bases). Deletions cut 2 bases from V and 1 base from J, with 9 bases between. Germline values: CDR1 SGHVS, CDR2 FQNEAQ. This CDR3 comprises 15 residues. This CDR3 is CASSLRDTSNQPQHF. The DNA of the CDR3 is TGTGCCAGCAGCTTACGGGACACGAGCAATCAGCCCCAGCATTTT.

CDR3 amino acids: CASTRDSQETQYF. In DNA, the CDR3 is TGTGCCAGCACTAGGGACAGCCAAGAGACCCAGTACTTC. The chain is built from TRBV6-5 and TRBJ2-5; 7 nucleotides line up with TRBD1. Looked up from germline, CDR1 is MNHEY and CDR2 is SVGAGI. The CDR3 contains 13 residues. Losses at the gene ends were 7 bases for V and 1 base for J; bases not matched to a gene: 3.

The gene calls are TRBV7-8 and TRBJ1-5, with 9 bases identical to TRBD1. V lost 1 base and J lost 5; bases outside the gene matches: 9. Germline values: CDR1 SGHVS, CDR2 FQNEAQ. CDR3 length: 17 amino acids. Here the CDR3 reads CASSLGYRGRMDQPQHF. The DNA for the CDR3 is TGTGCCAGCAGCTTAGGGTACAGGGGGCGTATGGATCAGCCCCAGCATTTT.

The chain uses TRBV5-1 and TRBJ2-5; no clear D gene. Germline CDR1 is SGHRS and CDR2 is YFSETQ. Trimming removed 1 base at V and 5 bases at J, with 9 bases between. The CDR3 extends over 13 amino acids. The CDR3, as DNA: TGCGCCAGCAGCTTGACTGGTCCGGAGACCCAGTACTTC. This encodes CASSLTGPETQYF.

The V gene is TRBV4-2, the J gene TRBJ1-5, with unresolved D. The germline CDR1 and CDR2 sequences are LGHNA and YNFKEQ. This CDR3 has 16 residues. The ends were cut back, 0 bases at V and 1 base at J, with 10 bases in the middle. CDR3 nucleotide sequence: TGTGCCAGCAGCCAAGATGGCCATACCAGCAATCAGCCCCAGCATTTT. This sequence encodes CASSQDGHTSNQPQHF.

The rearrangement uses TRBV2 and TRBJ1-1; D may be TRBD1 (5 bases). The CDR3 spans 13 residues. Trimming pared 6 bases from V and 1 base from J, leaving 9 bases between. CDR1 and CDR2 (germline): SNHLY, FYNNEI. The CDR3 region has the DNA TGTGCCAGCAGGGTGGGGGGGAACACTGAAGCTTTCTTT. Amino acid sequence: CASRVGGNTEAFF.

V and J are TRBV5-6 and TRBJ2-2; D unresolved. This CDR3 has 13 residues. With 0 bases removed from V and 9 bases from J, the gap between germline ends came to 9 bases. Germline V gene lookup returns CDR1 SGHDT and CDR2 YYEEEE. The CDR3 sequence is CASSLAPERELFF. DNA for the CDR3: TGTGCCAGCAGCTTGGCCCCGGAGAGGGAGCTGTTTTTT.

This chain links TRBV6-5 with TRBJ1-1; perhaps TRBD1 as D (6 bases). Germline CDR1 reads MNHEY; CDR2 reads SVGAGI. With 10 bases removed from V and 2 bases from J, the gap between germline ends came to 17 bases. The CDR3 length is 14 residues. Here the CDR3 reads CATTTDRVNTEAFF. CDR3 sequence (DNA): TGTGCCACCACCACGGACAGAGTTAACACTGAAGCTTTCTTT.

This sequence joins TRBV11-3 and TRBJ1-2; the D gene is possibly TRBD1 (5 bases). Germline V gene lookup returns CDR1 SGHNT and CDR2 YENEEA. V shed 0 bases and J shed 7 bases, with 6 bases lying between them. This CDR3 region has 12 residues. The CDR3 region has the DNA TGTGCCAGCAGCTTAGATCAGGGTGGCTACACCTTC. Residues: CASSLDQGGYTF.

This chain connects TRBV27 to TRBJ1-4; TRBD1 aligns across 7 bases. CDR3 length: 14 amino acids. CDR1 and CDR2 (germline): MNHEY, SMNVEV (reference sequence). Unmatched junction bases numbered 5, after V lost 3 bases and J lost 7 bases. The CDR3 region is CASSLIAGGEKLFF. The CDR3 DNA follows: TGTGCCAGCAGTTTGATCGCAGGGGGTGAAAAACTGTTTTTT.

V is TRBV6-4 and J is TRBJ1-6; no clear D. Trimming removed 2 bases from V and 10 bases from J, with 12 bases in between. This CDR3 comprises 14 residues. CDR1 and CDR2 from the germline V gene are MRHNA and SNTAGT. CDR3 sequence reads: CASSDNGGGSPLHF. The CDR3 bases are TGTGCCAGCAGTGACAATGGTGGCGGGTCACCCCTCCACTTT.

The chain joins TRBV19 to TRBJ2-1; 11 nucleotides match TRBD1. The CDR3 has 16 amino acids. Germline values: CDR1 LNHDA, CDR2 SQIVND (reference sequence). J was trimmed by 3 bases and V by 3 bases; bases with no gene match: 4. The CDR3 DNA is TGTGCCAGTAGTATGAGGACAGGGGGCGGCTACAATGAGCAGTTCTTC. Translation gives CASSMRTGGGYNEQFF.

V and J are TRBV3-1 (or the pseudogene TRBV3-2) and TRBJ2-3; a possible D gene is TRBD2 (5 bases). V was trimmed by 1 base and J by 13 bases, leaving 15 bases between them. The CDR3 loop spans 13 amino acids. Per the germline V gene, CDR1 is LGHDT and CDR2 is YNNKEL (reference sequence). The CDR3 here is CASSQVVLAFKYF. The CDR3 nucleotides read TGTGCCAGCAGCCAAGTGGTTCTAGCCTTTAAGTATTTT.

This clone showed up just a few times. V is TRBV24-1 and J is TRBJ2-1, with a weak D call TRBD1 (6 bases). Germline CDR1 reads KGHDR; CDR2 reads SFDVKD. Trimming removed 5 bases from V and 6 bases from J, with 10 bases in between. This CDR3 contains 13 residues. DNA for the CDR3: TGTGCCACCAGTGGAATAGGGGGCAATGAGCAGTTCTTC. Protein product: CATSGIGGNEQFF.

The rearrangement uses TRBV30 and TRBJ1-2; D is undetermined. The CDR3 consists of 14 residues. The ends were cut back, 3 bases at V and 1 base at J, with 12 bases in the middle. From germline, CDR1 is GTSNPN and CDR2 SVGIG (reference sequence). The CDR3 loop reads CAWSKQLLNYGYTF. The CDR3 DNA is TGTGCCTGGAGCAAACAGCTCCTTAACTATGGCTACACCTTC. Together with reference TRBV30 and TRBJ1-2, the CDR3 gives the full variable domain: SQTIHQWPATLVQPVGSPLSLECTVEGTSNPNLYWYRQAAGRGLQLLFYSVGIGQISSEVPQNLSASRPQDRQFILSSKKLLLSDSGFYLCAWSKQLLNYGYTFGSGTRLTVV.

Points on this clone: The junction departs from germline at one end; a sequencing error may be responsible. The chain joins TRBV7-2 to TRBJ2-4; 7 nucleotides agree with TRBD1. The CDR3 spans 18 residues. Germline loops: CDR1 SGHTA, CDR2 FQGNSA. CDR3: CASSLGLTGRRFGNIQYF. The DNA for the CDR3 is TGTGCCAGCAGTTTAGGGCTGACAGGGAGAAGGTTTGGAAACATTCAGTACTTC.

The CDR3 reads CASSLGPLRTGGNEQFF. CDR3 nucleotides: TGCGCCAGCAGCTTGGGTCCCCTTCGGACAGGGGGAAACGAGCAGTTCTTC. The chain carries TRBV5-1 and TRBJ2-1, with 10 bases aligning to TRBD1. Germline V lookup: CDR1 SGHRS, CDR2 YFSETQ. V lost 0 bases and J lost 10; bases outside the gene matches: 13. This CDR3 has 17 residues.

The CDR3 DNA sequence: TGTGCCAGCACCCAGGTGGGGGCCGGAGGCTATGGCTACACCTTC. Its translation: CASTQVGAGGYGYTF. The chain combines TRBV6-5 with TRBJ1-2; perhaps TRBD1 as D (6 bases). V shed 7 bases and J shed 4 bases, with 19 bases lying between them. The germline gives CDR1 MNHEY, CDR2 SVGAGI. The CDR3 is 15 residues long.

The J gene is TRBJ1-4, the V gene TRBV19; the match to TRBD1 covers 10 bases. Trimming removed 5 bases from V and 4 bases from J; junction bases left unmatched: 4. CDR3 size: 15 residues. CDR1 LNHDA and CDR2 SQIVND come from the germline V gene (reference sequence). The DNA for the CDR3 is TGTGCCAGTAGTGTGACAGGGGGCGGTAATGAAAAACTGTTTTTT. Its translation: CASSVTGGGNEKLFF.

This chain uses TRBV30 with TRBJ1-2; 7 bases map to TRBD1. Germline CDR1 is GTSNPN and CDR2 is SVGIG (reference sequence). The CDR3 has 14 amino acids. Losses at the gene ends were 5 bases for V and 4 bases for J; bases not matched to a gene: 10. This chain's CDR3 is CAWEGGGRGYGYTF. DNA of the CDR3: TGTGCCTGGGAAGGAGGGGGCCGGGGCTATGGCTACACCTTC.

This rearrangement joins TRBV5-4 to TRBJ2-7; TRBD1 matches at 8 bases. This CDR3 is 13 amino acids long. Germline CDR1 and CDR2: SGHNT and YYREEE (reference sequence). After removal of 4 bases from V and 4 bases from J, the junction contained 4 bases not matched to a gene. The CDR3 region is CASSKGTGYEQYF. The CDR3 DNA follows: TGTGCCAGCAGCAAGGGGACAGGTTACGAGCAGTACTTC.

The rearrangement links TRBV4-1 to TRBJ1-3, with D possibly matching TRBD1 (5 bases). The germline V gene encodes CDR1 MGHRA and CDR2 YSYEKL. Trimming stripped 2 bases from V and 3 bases from J, with 17 bases between. This CDR3 contains 17 residues. In DNA, the CDR3 is TGCGCCAGCAGCCAACAATGGCAGGGAACGGTTGGAAACACCATATATTTT. Translating it yields CASSQQWQGTVGNTIYF.

V is TRBV2 and J is TRBJ1-1; D possibly corresponds to TRBD1 (5 bases). The CDR3 runs 12 residues. Germline V gene data show CDR1 as SNHLY and CDR2 as FYNNEI. Trimming removed 6 bases from V and 6 bases from J, with 11 bases in between. CDR3 sequence (DNA): TGTGCCAGCAGCACAGGAAGCCCTGAAGCTTTCTTT. Translation: CASSTGSPEAFF.

This clone was recorded only once. The chain has TRBV5-1 and TRBJ1-1; D unresolved. V lost 4 bases to trimming and J lost 1 base, with 14 bases between them. The CDR3 totals 15 residues. Germline CDR1 SGHRS, CDR2 YFSETQ. The CDR3 here is CASSPLPRGNTEAFF. The CDR3 DNA sequence: TGCGCCAGCAGCCCCCTCCCCCGAGGGAACACTGAAGCTTTCTTT.

The J gene is TRBJ1-4, the V gene TRBV30; D gene unclear. V was shortened by 2 bases and J by 0 bases, with 10 bases between the two germline ends. The CDR3 consists of 15 residues. Germline loops: CDR1 GTSNPN, CDR2 SVGIG (reference sequence). The DNA for the CDR3 is TGTGCCTGGAGTAGGCAGGCGTCAACTAATGAAAAACTGTTTTTT. Amino acid sequence: CAWSRQASTNEKLFF. The whole variable domain, filled in from reference TRBV30 and TRBJ1-4, reads SQTIHQWPATLVQPVGSPLSLECTVEGTSNPNLYWYRQAAGRGLQLLFYSVGIGQISSEVPQNLSASRPQDRQFILSSKKLLLSDSGFYLCAWSRQASTNEKLFFGSGTQLSVL.